These 8 T cell receptor beta chains were all obtained from the same sample, sequenced in a study of monozygotic twins with inflammatory bowel disease. TCRdb re-called the 5' RACE reads; every CDR3 protein appears as one record, without DNA. In total, the table holds around 200,000 distinct CDR3 sequences. Sequencing used blood. The receptors shown here come from a human donor with ulcerative colitis or Crohn's disease, or a healthy co-twin of an affected twin (not recorded which).

This sequence joins TRBV6-6 and TRBJ2-5; TCRdb outputs TRBD1, but without DNA this stays unchecked. This CDR3 comprises 13 residues. Germline V gene lookup returns CDR1 MNHNY and CDR2 SVGAGI (reference sequence). The CDR3: CAGGTGGQETQYF.

The chain is built from TRBV2 and TRBJ1-1. This CDR3 has 13 amino acids. Per germline, CDR1 SNHLY and CDR2 FYNNEI. The CDR3 reads CASSGQSNTEAFF.

The chain carries TRBV5-1 and TRBJ2-7; absent DNA, TCRdb's TRBD1 call cannot be checked. The CDR3 is 15 residues long. Germline CDR1 and CDR2: SGHRS and YFSETQ. The CDR3 sequence: CASSLGGTATYEQYF. Full variable domain (remainder filled in from reference TRBV5-1 and TRBJ2-7): KAGVTQTPRYLIKTRGQQVTLSCSPISGHRSVSWYQQTPGQGLQFLFEYFSETQRNKGNFPGRFSGRQFSNSRSEMNVSTLELGDSALYLCASSLGGTATYEQYFGPGTRLTVT.

V and J are TRBV5-1 and TRBJ1-1. Germline V gene lookup returns CDR1 SGHRS and CDR2 YFSETQ. This CDR3 contains 15 residues. CDR3 sequence: CASSLMASGGTEAFF.

The J gene is TRBJ2-3, the V gene TRBV15. From germline, CDR1 is LNHNV and CDR2 YYDKDF (reference sequence). The CDR3 contains 14 residues. CDR3 in amino acids: CATSSRGVTDTQYF.

This rearrangement joins TRBV20-1 to TRBJ2-1; with no DNA, the TCRdb D assignment of TRBD2 cannot be verified. This CDR3 has 15 amino acids. Germline V gene data show CDR1 as DFQATT and CDR2 as SNEGSKA (reference sequence). This CDR3 reads CSATPGLAIYNEQFF.

The genes are TRBV27 and TRBJ1-1. The CDR3 has 13 residues. Germline CDR1 and CDR2: MNHEY and SMNVEV (reference sequence). CDR3 amino acids: CASSLRSNTEAFF.

The chain has TRBV10-3 and TRBJ1-3; checking the TCRdb D call of TRBD1 is not possible without DNA. There are 12 residues in the CDR3. The germline V gene has CDR1 ENHRY and CDR2 SYGVKD. This CDR3 reads CAIGDGLDTIYF.